The 9 T cell receptor beta chains below all came from one sample that was sequenced in a study of CD8 T cells in Susac syndrome. Random hexamers were used to reverse transcribe the RNA input (about 0.5 to 1 ug). A single record per CDR3 protein comes from TCRdb applying MiXCR to the immunoSEQ multiplex PCR reads. The table shows about 26,000 distinct CDR3 sequences, with 94% occurring only once. The sequenced material came from CD8+ T cells from PBMCs. These receptors all stem from a human donor in good health.

V and J are TRBV6-5 and TRBJ1-3, with 7 positions matching TRBD1. After removal of 5 bases from V and 0 bases from J, the junction contained 4 bases not matched to a gene. Germline CDR1 MNHEY, CDR2 SVGAGI. This CDR3 region has 15 residues. The CDR3 nucleotides read TGTGCCAGCAGTAGGGACAGCAACTCTGGAAACACCATATATTTT. Translating gives CASSRDSNSGNTIYF.

Concerning this clonotype itself: At one end, the junction sequence differs from germline, possibly due to a read error. The V gene is TRBV20-1, the J gene TRBJ2-7, with D perhaps TRBD2 (5 bases). Germline V gene lookup returns CDR1 DFQATT and CDR2 SNEGSKA (reference sequence). The CDR3 is 16 residues long. The CDR3 sequence is CSAGDVGGLPTYEQYF. The CDR3 DNA sequence: TGCAGTGCTGGAGATGTCGGAGGTCTTCCGACCTACGAGCAGTACTTC.

The chain links TRBV9 to TRBJ2-2, with D unclear. Germline V gives CDR1 SGDLS, CDR2 YYNGEE. CDR3 size: 16 residues. Trimming took 0 bases from V and 0 from J, leaving 9 bases between them. This CDR3 is CASSVGTNSNTGELFF. The CDR3 bases are TGTGCCAGCAGCGTAGGAACAAACTCGAACACCGGGGAGCTGTTTTTT.

The V gene is TRBV6-4, the J gene TRBJ1-1; 10 nucleotides agree with TRBD1. Germline V gene sequence: CDR1 MRHNA, CDR2 SNTAGT. This CDR3 has 15 amino acids. Germline trimming cut 0 bases from V and 4 bases from J; bases unmatched to any gene: 2. The CDR3 loop reads CASSDSTGGGTEAFF. CDR3 bases: TGTGCCAGCAGTGACTCGACAGGGGGCGGCACTGAAGCTTTCTTT.

The chain couples TRBV20-1 to TRBJ1-1; 8 bases are shared with TRBD1. The CDR3 totals 15 residues. V shed 1 base, J shed 1 base, and the junction held 5 bases outside the gene matches. CDR1 is DFQATT, CDR2 SNEGSKA, per germline (reference sequence). The CDR3 DNA sequence: TGCAGTGCTAGAGGTGGGACAGGTGAGAACACTGAAGCTTTCTTT. Translating it yields CSARGGTGENTEAFF.

This chain connects TRBV4-1 to TRBJ1-1; no clear D gene. Deletions cut 1 base from V and 8 bases from J, with 8 bases between. Per the germline V gene, CDR1 is MGHRA and CDR2 is YSYEKL. The CDR3 length is 12 residues. The CDR3 spells CASSQGAGEAFF. The CDR3 coding sequence is TGCGCCAGCAGCCAAGGGGCGGGGGAAGCTTTCTTT.

The chain uses TRBV6-2 or TRBV6-3 and TRBJ1-5; unclear D gene. Per germline, CDR1 MNHEY and CDR2 SVGEGT. V was shortened by 0 bases and J by 6 bases, with 9 bases between the two germline ends. This CDR3 is 14 amino acids long. CDR3 sequence: CASSYSGYPQPQHF. In DNA form, the CDR3 reads TGTGCCAGCAGTTACTCGGGGTACCCTCAGCCCCAGCATTTT.

The J gene is TRBJ1-1, the V gene TRBV7-9; D is undetermined. V dropped 2 bases and J dropped 6 bases, with 7 bases sitting between them. Germline loops: CDR1 SEHNR, CDR2 FQNEAQ (reference sequence). There are 12 residues in the CDR3. In DNA form, the CDR3 reads TGTGCCAGCAGCTTATCAGATCCTGAAGCTTTCTTT. This translates into CASSLSDPEAFF.

The rearrangement joins TRBV4-1 to TRBJ2-2; a possible D gene is TRBD1 (6 bases). The ends were cut back, 0 bases at V and 2 bases at J, with 10 bases in the middle. The CDR3 is 16 amino acids. Germline V gene sequence: CDR1 MGHRA, CDR2 YSYEKL. CDR3 DNA: TGCGCCAGCAGCCAAGAAGGGACAACTAACACCGGGGAGCTGTTTTTT. This encodes CASSQEGTTNTGELFF.